These T cell receptor beta chains were read from a single sample in a study of blood T cell repertoires in COVID-19. Assay: immunoSEQ multiplex PCR; the TCRdb copy retains only in-frame clones and omits some. Among some 260,000 clones listed, 65% to 85% were seen once. The sequencing input was peripheral blood. These receptors originate from a woman aged 40-49 years with active or convalescent COVID-19. The CDR3 runs from the conserved cysteine through the conserved F or W. A D gene is named only where the DNA matches it firmly. Clone size appears in some rows only: once, few, many, or a class for an expanded clone.

>TRBJ2-3|.|TRBV27|12|.
CATWSGLDTQYF
TGTGCCACCTGGTCGGGGTTAGATACGCAGTATTTT
>TRBJ1-6|.|TRBV19|15|.
CASSMGRRINSPLHF
TGTGCCAGTAGTATGGGGAGACGGATCAATTCACCCCTCCACTTT
>TRBJ2-1|.|TRBV12-3/TRBV12-4|13|few
CASSPTGRNEQFF
TGTGCCAGCAGCCCGACAGGGAGGAATGAGCAGTTCTTC
>TRBJ1-2|TRBD1|TRBV27|15|.
CASKIPGQGPYGYTF
TGTGCCAGCAAGATCCCGGGACAGGGACCCTATGGCTACACCTTC
>TRBJ2-2|.|TRBV27|14|.
CATQDGLNTGELFF
TGTGCCACACAAGACGGACTTAACACCGGGGAGCTGTTTTTT
>TRBJ2-1|TRBD2|TRBV12-5|17|few
CASGLVRLAGGVNEQFF
TGTGCTAGTGGTTTGGTACGCTTAGCGGGGGGTGTCAATGAGCAGTTCTTC
>TRBJ2-6|.|TRBV5-1|16|.
CASSLDGVSGANVLTF
TGCGCCAGCAGCTTAGATGGAGTCTCTGGGGCCAACGTCCTGACTTTC
>TRBJ2-5|TRBD2|TRBV5-1|16|.
CASSPGLAGREETQYF
TGCGCCAGCAGCCCAGGACTAGCGGGGAGGGAGGAGACCCAGTACTTC
>TRBJ1-4|.|TRBV11-2|12|.
CASSLSSEKLFF
TGTGCCAGCAGCTTGAGTAGTGAAAAACTGTTTTTT
>TRBJ1-2|.|TRBV9|11|once
CASRAQDGYTF
TGTGCCAGCAGGGCACAAGATGGCTACACCTTC
>TRBJ1-6|.|TRBV30|14|.
CAWSGTGGGSPLHF
TGTGCCTGGAGTGGGACGGGTGGGGGGTCACCCCTCCACTTT
>TRBJ2-1|.|TRBV23-1|15|.
CASSQSRGSYNEQFF
TGCGCCAGCAGTCAATCGCGGGGCTCCTACAATGAGCAGTTCTTC
>TRBJ2-1|TRBD2|TRBV5-1|16|.
CASSSRTSGGNNEQFF
TGCGCCAGCAGCTCGAGAACTAGCGGGGGGAACAATGAGCAGTTCTTC
>TRBJ1-6|TRBD1|TRBV7-2|17|once
CASSFEGQAAYNSPLHF
TGTGCCAGCAGCTTCGAGGGACAGGCGGCCTATAATTCACCCCTCCACTTT
>TRBJ1-3|.|TRBV6-5|15|.
CASSYSSGTGNTIYF
TGTGCCAGCAGTTACTCGTCCGGGACTGGAAACACCATATATTTT
>TRBJ1-6|TRBD1|TRBV11-2|15|few
CASSLRQGSYSPLHF
TGTGCCAGCAGCCTAAGACAGGGTAGTTATTCACCCCTCCACTTT